This entry lists 2 T cell receptor beta chains sequenced from one sample in a study of cytomegalovirus exposure and HLA in healthy donors (dated by TCRdb to 2016 to 2017). To prepare the library, the immunoSEQ multiplex PCR assay was applied. The multiplex PCR relied on a mix of 60 forward primers for TCR Vbeta segments and 13 reverse primers for TCR Jbeta segments. Held by TCRdb, this immuneACCESS table contains in-frame sequences only and omits some clones. Under half of the omission traces to an unresolved V gene where checked; the cause of the rest is unknown. The data table for this sample lists some 110,000 clones. The ten largest clones represent 1% of the sample. The sample taken for sequencing was PBMCs. Receptors originate from a man in his late teens or twenties in good health and CMV-seronegative.

The rearrangement joins TRBV19 to TRBJ2-7, with 9 bases fitting TRBD1. Germline V gene lookup returns CDR1 LNHDA and CDR2 SQIVND (reference sequence). The V and J ends lost 7 bases and 4 bases, in that order; junction bases with no gene match: 8. The CDR3 has 14 amino acids. The CDR3 region has the DNA TGTGCCAGTAATAAGGGACAGGGCCTATACGAGCAGTACTTC. As protein: CASNKGQGLYEQYF.

V gene TRBV5-1 combines with J gene TRBJ2-7; 10 bases align to TRBD2. Trimming at V came to 0 bases and at J to 0 bases, leaving 6 bases not matched to a gene. In germline, CDR1 is SGHRS, CDR2 YFSETQ. This CDR3 has 17 amino acids. In nucleotides, the CDR3 is TGCGCCAGCAGCTTGGCTTCTAGCGGGGGAGCCTCCTACGAGCAGTACTTC. Its translation: CASSLASSGGASYEQYF.